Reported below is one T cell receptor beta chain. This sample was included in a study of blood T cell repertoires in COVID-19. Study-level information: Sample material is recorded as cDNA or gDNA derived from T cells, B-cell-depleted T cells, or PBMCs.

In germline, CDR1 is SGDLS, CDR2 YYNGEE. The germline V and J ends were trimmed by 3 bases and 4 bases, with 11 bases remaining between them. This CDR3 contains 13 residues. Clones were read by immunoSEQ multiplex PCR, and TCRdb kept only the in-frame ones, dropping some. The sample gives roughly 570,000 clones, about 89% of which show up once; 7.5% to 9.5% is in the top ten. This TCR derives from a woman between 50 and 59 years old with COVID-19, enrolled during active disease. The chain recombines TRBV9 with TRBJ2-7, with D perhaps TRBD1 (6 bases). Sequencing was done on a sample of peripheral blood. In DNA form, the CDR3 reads TGTGCCAGCAGCGCTCAACAGGGTTACGAGCAGTACTTC. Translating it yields CASSAQQGYEQYF. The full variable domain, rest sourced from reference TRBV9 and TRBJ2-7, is DSGVTQTPKHLITATGQRVTLRCSPRSGDLSVYWYQQSLDQGLQFLIQYYNGEERAKGNILERFSAQQFPDLHSELNLSSLELGDSALYFCASSAQQGYEQYFGPGTRLTVT.